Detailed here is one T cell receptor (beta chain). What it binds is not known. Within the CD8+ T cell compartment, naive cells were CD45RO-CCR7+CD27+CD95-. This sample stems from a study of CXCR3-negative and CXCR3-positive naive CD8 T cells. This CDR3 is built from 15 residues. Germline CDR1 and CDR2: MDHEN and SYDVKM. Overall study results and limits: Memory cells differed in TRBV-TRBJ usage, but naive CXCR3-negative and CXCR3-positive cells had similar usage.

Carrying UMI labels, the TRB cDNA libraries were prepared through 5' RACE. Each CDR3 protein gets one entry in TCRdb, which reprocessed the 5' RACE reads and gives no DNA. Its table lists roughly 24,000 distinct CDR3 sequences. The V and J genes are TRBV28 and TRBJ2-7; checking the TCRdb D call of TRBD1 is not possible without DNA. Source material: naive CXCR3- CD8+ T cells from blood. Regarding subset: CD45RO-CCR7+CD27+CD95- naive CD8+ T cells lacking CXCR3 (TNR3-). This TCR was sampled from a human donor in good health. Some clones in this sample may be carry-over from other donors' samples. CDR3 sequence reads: CASSSPGQMIYEQYF.